These T cell receptor beta chains were read from a single sample in a study of identical twins. TCRdb passed the 5' RACE reads through MiXCR, listing each CDR3 protein once. The repertoire consists of 430,000 or so distinct CDR3 sequences, with 24% occurring once and the leading ten covering about 3%. These same records also appear under a second study, on T cells expressing NK-cell markers.

Sequences were obtained from CD4+ T cells sorted from blood. The source of these receptors is a woman in her late teens or twenties in good health. CDR3s include the opening cysteine and the closing phenylalanine or tryptophan. D genes are given only for firm matches. The listing skips clone size in some rows; elsewhere it reads once, few, many or a size class.

V	J	D	size	DNA	CDR3
TRBV27	TRBJ1-5	TRBD1	few	TGTGCCAGCAGCCCGACAGGGCGGAATCAGCCCCAGCATTTT	CASSPTGRNQPQHF
TRBV12-3/TRBV12-4	TRBJ1-1	TRBD1	many	TGTGCCAGCAGCCCTCCGGGACAGGATGTCGGCGCTTTCTTT	CASSPPGQDVGAFF
TRBV20-1	TRBJ2-5	TRBD1	-	TGCAGTGCTAGCCCTCCACAGGGGACGAGAGAGACCCAGTACTTC	CSASPPQGTRETQYF
TRBV20-1	TRBJ1-3	-	-	TGCAGTGTTCACACGAGCTCTGGAAACACCATATATTTT	CSVHTSSGNTIYF
TRBV12-3/TRBV12-4	TRBJ1-2	TRBD1	few	TGTGCCAGCGGCCCTACAGGGGGGACCTATGGCTACACCTTC	CASGPTGGTYGYTF
TRBV7-2	TRBJ2-2	TRBD2	-	TGTGCCAGCAGCTTAACGGGACTAGCATCTCCCGGGGAGCTGTTTTTT	CASSLTGLASPGELFF
TRBV9	TRBJ1-2	-	-	TGTGCCAGCAGCGTAGACGGGCCGTGGGGAGGCTACACCTTC	CASSVDGPWGGYTF
TRBV29-1	TRBJ1-1	-	-	TGCAGCGTTGAAGGGGTCTTCCCGGAAGCTTTCTTT	CSVEGVFPEAFF
TRBV3-1	TRBJ2-5	-	few	TGTGCCAGCAGCCAAGGGGTCCAATCGGCCCAGTACTTC	CASSQGVQSAQYF
TRBV5-1	TRBJ2-3	TRBD2	-	TGCGCCAGCAGCCAGAGTGCGGGAGCGGGCACAGATACGCAGTATTTT	CASSQSAGAGTDTQYF
TRBV7-9	TRBJ2-3	-	-	TGTGCCAGCAGAGGGCCCAATACGCAGTATTTT	CASRGPNTQYF
TRBV12-3/TRBV12-4	TRBJ2-7	-	-	TGTGCCAGCAGTTCGGGGTTCCCACGAGTCCACGAGCAGTACTTC	CASSSGFPRVHEQYF
TRBV4-3	TRBJ2-7	-	-	TGCGCCAGCAGCCAAGGAAATAGCGGCTACGAGCAGTACTTC	CASSQGNSGYEQYF
TRBV12-3/TRBV12-4	TRBJ1-5	TRBD1	few	TGTGCCAGCAGTCCGAGACAGGGGGCCCTGGTAAATCAGCCCCAGCATTTT	CASSPRQGALVNQPQHF
TRBV5-5	TRBJ2-3	TRBD2	-	TGTGCCAGCAGCTTGGAGACTAGCGGGGCCCTTGCGAGGTATTTT	CASSLETSGALARYF
TRBV20-1	TRBJ2-1	TRBD2	few	TGCAGATTGGGCGGGAGCTCCTACAATGAGCAGTTCTTC	CRLGGSSYNEQFF
TRBV25-1	TRBJ2-1	-	-	TGTGCCAGCACCCCCCCGAGTGGGGGATCCTACAATGAGCAGTTCTTC	CASTPPSGGSYNEQFF
TRBV29-1	TRBJ1-2	-	-	TGCAGCGTTATGGCAGGATCTCATGGCTACACCTTC	CSVMAGSHGYTF
TRBV24-1	TRBJ2-2	TRBD1	-	TGTGCCACCGGGACAGACAACACCGGGGAGCTGTTTTTT	CATGTDNTGELFF
TRBV20-1	TRBJ2-3	-	few	TGCAGTGCTACGGACAACACAGATACGCAGTATTTT	CSATDNTDTQYF
TRBV15	TRBJ2-1	-	-	TGTGCCACCAGCAGAGTAGCCAATGAGCAGTTCTTC	CATSRVANEQFF
TRBV4-3	TRBJ2-1	TRBD1	few	TGCGCCAGCAGCCAAGATCTATCTAGGGGGCCCACAAAGGAGCAGTTCTTC	CASSQDLSRGPTKEQFF
TRBV7-9	TRBJ2-5	-	-	TGTGCCAGCAGCCGAATACAGGGTCAAGAGACCCAGTACTTC	CASSRIQGQETQYF
TRBV6-1	TRBJ2-3	-	-	TGTGCCAGCAGTACCCAGACTACCACAGATACGCAGTATTTT	CASSTQTTTDTQYF
TRBV5-1	TRBJ2-1	-	many	TGCGCCAGCAGCCGGGGGACCTACAATGAGCAGTTCTTC	CASSRGTYNEQFF
TRBV19	TRBJ2-1	-	few	TGTGCCAGTATAGGGGGAGACCCGTCTTACAATGAGCAGTTCTTC	CASIGGDPSYNEQFF
TRBV4-2	TRBJ2-1	-	few	TGTGCCAGCAGCCAAGATAGCGGTCCTATCCACAATGAGCAGTTCTTC	CASSQDSGPIHNEQFF
TRBV20-1	TRBJ2-1	TRBD1	-	TGCAGTGCTACCGGGACAGGTAACAATGAGCAGTTCTTC	CSATGTGNNEQFF